The 9 T cell receptor beta chains reported below all come from one sample, sequenced in a study of early T cells in non-severe SARS-CoV-2 infection. TCRdb called the 5' RACE reads again in MiXCR, with one record for every CDR3 protein. This sample carries about 37,000 distinct CDR3 sequences, approximately 5.9% of them seen once, and the ten largest clones take 6%. The sample was whole blood, taken at baseline. Source of these receptors: an adult who was a healthcare worker with PCR-confirmed SARS-CoV-2 infection or an uninfected control (not recorded which).

Many counts were recorded for this clonotype. This sequence joins TRBV6-6 and TRBJ2-1; possible D gene TRBD2, 5 bases. This CDR3 has 14 residues. Germline CDR1 reads MNHNY; CDR2 reads SVGAGI (reference sequence). V was clipped by 2 bases and J by 2 bases, with 7 bases between them. The CDR3 bases are TGTGCCAGCAGTTACAGAGGGCCCTACAATGAGCAGTTCTTC. It specifies CASSYRGPYNEQFF.

This clonotype came up many times. The chain joins TRBV14 to TRBJ2-5, with D uncertain. The CDR3 sequence is 13 residues long. V was trimmed by 4 bases and J by 1 base, leaving 7 bases between them. Germline-derived CDR1 and CDR2 are SGHDN and FVKESK. The CDR3 DNA reads TGTGCCAGCAGCCGGGGTGTCCAAGAGACCCAGTACTTC. As protein: CASSRGVQETQYF. The complete variable domain, with remaining parts taken from reference TRBV14 and TRBJ2-5, reads EAGVTQFPSHSVIEKGQTVTLRCDPISGHDNLYWYRRVMGKEIKFLLHFVKESKQDESGMPNNRFLAERTGGTYSTLKVQPAELEDSGVYFCASSRGVQETQYFGPGTRLLVL.

This clonotype was found many times. The chain combines TRBV27 with TRBJ1-6; D not certain. Germline assignment: CDR1 MNHEY and CDR2 SMNVEV (reference sequence). The CDR3 has 16 amino acids. The V end was cut by 0 bases, the J end by 3 bases, with 9 bases between. The CDR3 is CASSLSMGIYNSPLHF. The CDR3 nucleotides are TGTGCCAGCAGTTTATCGATGGGGATCTATAATTCACCCCTCCACTTT.

The chain combines TRBV2 with TRBJ2-1, with TRBD2 as a possible D gene (6 bases). Germline V lookup: CDR1 SNHLY, CDR2 FYNNEI. This CDR3 comprises 16 residues. The ends were cut back, 5 bases at V and 12 bases at J, with 26 bases in the middle. In nucleotides, the CDR3 is TGTGCCAGCAGTACCCCTGTCTCGGGAGTTGTGGATGGGCAGTTCTTC. It encodes CASSTPVSGVVDGQFF.

This clonotype came up a few times. The V gene is TRBV20-1, the J gene TRBJ2-5; no definite D call. Trimming shortened V by 4 bases and J by 7 bases, and 16 bases separated the two germline ends. CDR1 and CDR2 from the germline V gene are DFQATT and SNEGSKA (reference sequence). This CDR3 has 13 amino acids. DNA for the CDR3: TGCAGTGCTACAGAGAGCTTGGACGGGACCCAGTACTTC. Its protein product is CSATESLDGTQYF.

The sample holds many counts of this clonotype. V usage is TRBV9 and J usage is TRBJ2-7, with no clear D. Trimming stripped 3 bases from V and 6 bases from J, with 13 bases between. The germline V gene has CDR1 SGDLS and CDR2 YYNGEE. CDR3 size: 13 residues. The DNA of the CDR3 is TGTGCCAGCAGCGGTGAGGATCGAGGCGAGCAGTACTTC. Its translation is CASSGEDRGEQYF.

In its sample, this clonotype was seen a few times. The rearrangement links TRBV10-3 to TRBJ1-1; D is perhaps TRBD1 (5 bases). V was clipped by 6 bases and J by 0 bases, with 14 bases between them. The CDR3 spans 15 residues. Germline CDR1 is ENHRY and CDR2 is SYGVKD. The CDR3 here is CAIRYFRVMNTEAFF. The DNA of the CDR3 is TGTGCCATCAGGTATTTCAGGGTGATGAACACTGAAGCTTTCTTT.

This clonotype was counted ten times or more. The chain combines TRBV20-1 with TRBJ1-1; a weak D match, TRBD1 (5 bases). The CDR3 runs to 11 residues. Germline assignment: CDR1 DFQATT and CDR2 SNEGSKA (reference sequence). V was pared by 5 bases and J by 1 base, with 5 bases between. This CDR3 reads CSAGQNTEAFF. As DNA, the CDR3 is TGCAGTGCTGGACAGAACACTGAAGCTTTCTTT.

In its sample, this clonotype was seen a few times. The gene calls are TRBV2 and TRBJ2-7, with D possibly being TRBD2 (5 bases). Trimming left V 7 bases short and J 3 bases short, with 13 bases between. Looked up from germline, CDR1 is SNHLY and CDR2 is FYNNEI. CDR3 length: 13 residues. In nucleotides, the CDR3 is TGTGCCAGCATTCAGGCTGACTACTACGAGCAGTACTTC. It encodes CASIQADYYEQYF.